Below are 4 T cell receptor beta chains sequenced from a single sample in a study of CD8+ T cells in alopecia areata. After isolation, RNA underwent reverse transcription to generate cDNA as the sequencing template. Assay: immunoSEQ multiplex PCR; the TCRdb copy retains only in-frame clones and omits some. This sample has 250,000 to 300,000 clones, with more than 45% found just once. Treatment in this sample: oral pan-JAK inhibitor, 5-10 mg twice daily. The sample in question was CD4+ T cells sorted from blood, obtained at week 24, from a patient treated with tofacitinib. The source is a human donor with alopecia areata.

The V and J genes are TRBV19 and TRBJ1-5, with D possibly matching TRBD1 (5 bases). Germline CDR1 reads LNHDA; CDR2 reads SQIVND (reference sequence). The CDR3 is made up of 13 amino acids. V gave up 9 bases and J gave up 7 bases, with 16 bases separating them. CDR3 nucleotides: TGTGCCAGCTCCCCGGGGGTTATACAGCCCCAGCATTTT. This codes for CASSPGVIQPQHF.

The gene calls are TRBV6-6 and TRBJ2-7, with D possibly TRBD1 on 6 matching bases. This CDR3 spans 13 amino acids. Germline CDR1 is MNHNY and CDR2 is SVGAGI (reference sequence). Trimming removed 6 bases from V and 1 base from J, with 10 bases in between. The CDR3 reads CASRAGQSYEQYF. CDR3 DNA sequence: TGTGCCAGCAGAGCCGGACAGTCCTACGAGCAGTACTTC.

This chain connects TRBV5-1 to TRBJ1-2, with D unresolved. V was trimmed by 0 bases and J by 4 bases, leaving 7 bases between them. The germline V gene has CDR1 SGHRS and CDR2 YFSETQ. CDR3 length equals 13 residues. Here the CDR3 DNA reads TGCGCCAGCAGCTTGGGGCAGTTCTATGGCTACACCTTC. Translating it yields CASSLGQFYGYTF.

The chain uses TRBV7-2 and TRBJ2-3; TRBD1 matches 9 bases. This CDR3 comprises 14 residues. V shed 3 bases and J 6 bases; nucleotides not matched to a gene: 4. Germline V gene data show CDR1 as SGHTA and CDR2 as FQGNSA. The CDR3 reads CASSLGQGYDTQYF. In DNA, the CDR3 is TGTGCCAGCAGCTTGGGACAGGGCTATGATACGCAGTATTTT.